This T cell receptor beta chain appears in the sequencing data of a study of human thymus T cells. Whole-study findings and limits: Thymic repertoires of unrelated individuals were reported in related research to overlap highly.

Corrective cardiac operations yielded the resected thymus tissue. The donor group consisted of healthy Finnish infants who were having corrective surgery for congenital heart defects. The ends were cut back, 5 bases at V and 6 bases at J, with 16 bases in the middle. Per the germline V gene, CDR1 is MNHEY and CDR2 is SMNVEV (reference sequence). The CDR3 totals 14 residues. Comments on this clone: The antigen is unknown.

The repertoire was sequenced with immunoSEQ multiplex PCR; TCRdb's copy has only in-frame clones and lacks some. The data show some 130,000 clones, with approximately 96% seen just once and 0.02% to 0.03% held by the top ten. This chain joins TRBV27 and TRBJ1-2; possibly TRBD1 for D (5 bases). Sequences were obtained from thymus tissue. This receptor was taken from a boy younger than two with a congenital heart defect but otherwise immunologically healthy. The CDR3 protein is CASSRGPWRDGYTF. CDR3 coding DNA: TGTGCCAGCAGTCGGGGACCCTGGAGGGATGGCTACACCTTC.